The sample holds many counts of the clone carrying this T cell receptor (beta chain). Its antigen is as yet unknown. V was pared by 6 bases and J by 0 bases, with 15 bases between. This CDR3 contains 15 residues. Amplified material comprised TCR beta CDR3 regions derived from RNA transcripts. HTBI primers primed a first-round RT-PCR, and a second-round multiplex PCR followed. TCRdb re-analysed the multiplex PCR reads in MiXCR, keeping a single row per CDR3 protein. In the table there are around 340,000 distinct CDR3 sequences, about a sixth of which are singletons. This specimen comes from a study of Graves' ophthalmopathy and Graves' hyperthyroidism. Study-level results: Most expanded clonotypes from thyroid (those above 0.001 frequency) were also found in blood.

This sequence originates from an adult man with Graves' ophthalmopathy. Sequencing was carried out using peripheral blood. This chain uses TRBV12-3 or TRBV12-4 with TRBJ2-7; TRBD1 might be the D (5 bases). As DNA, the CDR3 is TGTGCCAGCAGCCTTTGGGGCCCGGGCTCCTACGAGCAGTACTTC. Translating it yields CASSLWGPGSYEQYF.